This T cell receptor beta chain was retrieved from a study of blood T cell repertoires in COVID-19. Study-wide context: COVID-19 samples from acute and convalescent phases originated in the United States, Italy and Spain. PBMCs, B-cell-depleted T cells, or T cells were the source of the cDNA or gDNA that made up the material.

Per the original methods: Reference gene primer amplification gave nucleated cell count estimates. Sequencing was performed with immunoSEQ multiplex PCR; in TCRdb, only in-frame clones are kept and a portion is missing. V and J calls and clone size are as listed in that table; D and trimming were resolved from the DNA. The table has more than 110,000 clones, around 80% seen once; the top ten hold 8.8%. Per germline, CDR1 SGHRS and CDR2 YFSETQ. The V gene lost 1 base and the J gene lost 5 bases, with 18 bases spanning the gap. The CDR3 is 16 residues long. The chain links TRBV5-1 to TRBJ1-1; maybe TRBD1 (6 bases). This receptor was obtained from a woman aged 80 or over in a cohort sampled during active or convalescent COVID-19. The sample taken for sequencing was peripheral blood. The CDR3 is CASSLPPLGAGTEAFF. CDR3 coding DNA: TGCGCCAGCAGCTTGCCCCCCTTGGGGGCCGGAACTGAAGCTTTCTTT. Supplemented by reference TRBV5-1 and TRBJ1-1, the full variable domain reads KAGVTQTPRYLIKTRGQQVTLSCSPISGHRSVSWYQQTPGQGLQFLFEYFSETQRNKGNFPGRFSGRQFSNSRSEMNVSTLELGDSALYLCASSLPPLGAGTEAFFGQGTRLTVV.